Listed below are T cell receptor beta chains from one sample, sequenced in a study of shared clonotypes between healthy human individuals. Here immunoSEQ multiplex PCR was the method, and the copy in TCRdb shows in-frame clones only, minus some. Counted here are some 1,100,000 clones, about 80% occurring once; the ten biggest clones make up 0.5% to 0.6%. Sequenced material: memory CD4+ T cells from PBMCs. Every receptor here comes from a man aged 18 to 30 in good health. Some clones in this sample may be carry-over from other donors' samples. Both conserved end residues are part of each CDR3. The D gene is left open where the match is weak. The listing skips clone size in some rows; elsewhere it reads once, few, many or a size class.

d_call cdr3_length j_call clone_size v_call cdr3_aa cdr3_nt
- 16 TRBJ2-5 - TRBV7-2 CASSQGLGHIGETQYF TGTGCCAGCAGCCAAGGTTTGGGGCATATAGGTGAGACCCAGTACTTC
TRBD2 13 TRBJ2-2 once TRBV29-1 CTGKRGAGGELFF TGCACCGGAAAGCGGGGGGCCGGCGGGGAGCTGTTTTTT
- 15 TRBJ1-3 - TRBV19 CASSLTRYSGNTIYF TGTGCCAGTAGTTTGACACGGTATTCTGGAAACACCATATATTTT
TRBD1 14 TRBJ1-6 - TRBV5-1 CASTLGQPHSPLHF TGCGCCAGCACCCTGGGACAGCCTCATTCACCCCTCCACTTT
- 18 TRBJ2-7 - TRBV27 CASSLEDRRVKGPYEQYF TGTGCCAGCAGTTTAGAGGATCGACGCGTTAAAGGTCCCTACGAGCAGTACTTC
- 16 TRBJ1-3 - TRBV7-6 CASSLYVGTTGNTIYF TGTGCCAGCAGCTTATATGTAGGGACCACTGGAAACACCATATATTTT
TRBD2 16 TRBJ2-3 - TRBV4-3 CASSQTLAGGDRTQYF TGCGCCAGCAGCCAGACCTTAGCGGGGGGCGATCGGACGCAGTATTTT
- 12 TRBJ1-1 few TRBV18 CASSPRDTEAFF TGTGCCAGCTCACCGAGAGACACTGAAGCTTTCTTT
- 14 TRBJ2-5 - TRBV2 CATQPSVSQETQYF TGTGCCACCCAGCCTTCTGTCAGCCAAGAGACCCAGTACTTC
TRBD2 16 TRBJ2-1 once TRBV7-3 CASSLSGTSPHNEQFF TGTGCCAGCAGCTTGTCTGGGACTAGCCCCCACAATGAGCAGTTCTTC
TRBD1 16 TRBJ1-5 - TRBV28 CASSPMDRGSNQPQHF TGTGCCAGCAGTCCCATGGACAGGGGGAGCAATCAGCCCCAGCATTTT
- 15 TRBJ1-4 - TRBV7-9 CASSLDPGLLEKLFF TGTGCCAGCAGCTTAGATCCGGGATTACTTGAAAAACTGTTTTTT
- 14 TRBJ1-1 - TRBV19 CASSMRAESTEAFF TGTGCCAGTAGTATGCGGGCGGAGTCAACTGAAGCTTTCTTT
- 14 TRBJ2-1 - TRBV28 CASSGGGSYNEQFF TGTGCCAGCAGCGGCGGAGGATCCTACAATGAGCAGTTCTTC
TRBD2 15 TRBJ2-5 - TRBV7-9 CTSSDGTSGQETQYF TGTACCAGCAGCGACGGGACTAGCGGGCAAGAGACCCAGTACTTC
TRBD1 15 TRBJ1-2 - TRBV19 CATKTRGQGVDGYTF TGTGCCACTAAAACGCGGGGACAGGGCGTAGATGGCTACACCTTC
- 15 TRBJ2-5 few TRBV7-2 CASSSRWGAGETQYF TGTGCCAGCAGCTCTCGGTGGGGGGCTGGAGAGACCCAGTACTTC
- 12 TRBJ1-2 few TRBV28 CASSQDSYGYTF TGTGCCAGCAGTCAGGACAGCTATGGCTACACCTTC
- 18 TRBJ2-7 - TRBV5-1 CASSLSFGGASGSYEQYF TGCGCCAGCAGCCTGTCGTTTGGCGGGGCCTCCGGCTCCTACGAGCAGTACTTC
- 15 TRBJ2-6 - TRBV6-5 CASSYYRAGANVLTF TGTGCCAGCAGTTACTACCGGGCTGGGGCCAACGTCCTGACTTTC
- 13 TRBJ2-7 - TRBV5-5 CASSLVRVYEQYF TGTGCCAGCAGCTTGGTTCGGGTGTACGAGCAGTACTTC
- 12 TRBJ1-2 - TRBV5-1 CASRGSGYGYTF TGCGCCAGCAGGGGGTCGGGCTATGGCTACACCTTC
- 14 TRBJ1-2 - TRBV5-6 CASSPGRNNYGYTF TGTGCCAGCAGCCCCGGACGGAATAACTATGGCTACACCTTC
TRBD1 17 TRBJ2-1 - TRBV5-4 CASSLPPGQGSLDEQFF TGTGCCAGCAGCTTGCCCCCTGGACAGGGATCCCTGGATGAGCAGTTCTTC
- 12 TRBJ2-5 - TRBV29-1 CSVDTGTETQYF TGCAGCGTTGACACGGGGACAGAGACCCAGTACTTC
TRBD1 15 TRBJ1-5 - TRBV15 CATSRDGQGSGPQHF TGTGCCACCAGCAGAGACGGACAGGGCAGCGGGCCCCAGCATTTT
- 12 TRBJ2-7 - TRBV10-3 CATQGGSYEQYF TGTGCCACGCAGGGGGGGTCCTACGAGCAGTACTTC
- 18 TRBJ2-2 - TRBV11-3 CASSSLFLYQIPTGELFF TGTGCCAGCAGCTCCCTATTCCTCTACCAGATTCCCACCGGGGAGCTGTTTTTT
TRBD2 15 TRBJ2-1 - TRBV5-1 CASSLRLAGGGEQFF TGCGCCAGCAGCTTGAGGCTAGCGGGAGGTGGTGAGCAGTTCTTC
- 15 TRBJ2-7 - TRBV11-2 CASKTGVYSSNEQYF TGTGCCAGCAAAACCGGGGTGTACTCCTCCAACGAGCAGTACTTC
- 15 TRBJ1-3 - TRBV4-2 CASSQTQGSGNTIYF TGTGCCAGCAGCCAGACGCAGGGATCTGGAAACACCATATATTTT
- 15 TRBJ1-2 once TRBV5-6 CASSLQGLKVYGYTF TGTGCCAGCAGCTTGCAGGGGCTCAAGGTCTATGGCTACACCTTC
TRBD1 14 TRBJ1-1 once TRBV7-9 CASSHRDRYTEAFF TGTGCCAGCAGCCACCGGGACAGGTACACTGAAGCTTTCTTT
- 13 TRBJ1-1 few TRBV9 CASSGGGNTEAFF TGTGCCAGCAGCGGGGGAGGGAACACTGAAGCTTTCTTT
- 16 TRBJ2-1 - TRBV18 CASSPPSLTSYNEQFF TGTGCCAGCTCACCTCCTAGTCTCACATCCTACAATGAGCAGTTCTTC
- 18 TRBJ2-2 - TRBV10-3 CAISGLTGTRQNTGELFF TGTGCCATCAGTGGCCTCACAGGGACCAGGCAGAACACCGGGGAGCTGTTTTTT
TRBD1 13 TRBJ2-5 - TRBV10-3 CAISGQGGETQYF TGTGCCATCTCAGGACAGGGTGGGGAGACCCAGTACTTC
TRBD2 17 TRBJ2-5 - TRBV5-6 CASSPTLAGGRDVTQYF TGTGCCAGCAGCCCAACACTAGCGGGAGGCCGAGACGTGACCCAGTACTTC
TRBD2 15 TRBJ2-5 - TRBV7-2 CASSGRTSGMETQYF TGTGCCAGCAGCGGGCGGACTAGCGGGATGGAGACCCAGTACTTC
TRBD1 13 TRBJ2-7 once TRBV7-2 CASSRRDSYEQYF TGTGCCAGCAGTCGCCGGGACAGCTACGAGCAGTACTTC
- 11 TRBJ2-1 - TRBV20-1 CSAPFPLEQFF TGCAGTGCCCCCTTTCCCCTTGAGCAGTTCTTC
- 14 TRBJ1-1 - TRBV10-2 CASSLQGQNTEAFF TGCGCCAGCAGCCTCCAGGGTCAGAACACTGAAGCTTTCTTT
- 14 TRBJ1-4 - TRBV28 CASRAHGSNEKLFF TGTGCCAGCAGGGCCCATGGGTCCAATGAAAAACTGTTTTTT
- 15 TRBJ2-5 - TRBV5-1 CATRPGTYLQETQYF TGCGCCACAAGGCCCGGGACGTATCTTCAAGAGACCCAGTACTTC
- 17 TRBJ2-1 - TRBV7-2 CASSLVPRTRAYNEQFF TGTGCCAGCAGCTTAGTCCCTCGCACCAGGGCATACAATGAGCAGTTCTTC
- 14 TRBJ2-3 - TRBV4-1 CASSQEMGGGTQYF TGCGCCAGCAGCCAAGAAATGGGAGGTGGGACGCAGTATTTT
TRBD1 14 TRBJ1-4 - TRBV2 CASRSDRGSEKLFF TGTGCCAGCAGGTCGGACAGGGGTTCTGAAAAACTGTTTTTT
- 17 TRBJ2-4 - TRBV4-2 CASSQEPTKLEADIQYF TGTGCCAGCAGCCAAGAGCCAACCAAACTAGAGGCGGACATTCAGTACTTC
- 17 TRBJ1-1 - TRBV4-1 CASSQDISGRGSTEAFF TGCGCCAGCAGCCAAGATATTTCGGGCAGAGGGTCCACTGAAGCTTTCTTT
- 16 TRBJ2-1 - TRBV9 CASSVGAGRSYNEQFF TGTGCCAGCAGCGTAGGGGCGGGAAGGTCCTACAATGAGCAGTTCTTC
- 15 TRBJ2-7 - TRBV4-1 CASSPGLLRIYEQYF TGCGCCAGCAGCCCGGGACTCTTACGAATTTACGAGCAGTACTTC
- 13 TRBJ2-3 - TRBV30 CAWSVGGTDTQYF TGTGCCTGGAGTGTTGGGGGTACAGATACGCAGTATTTT
TRBD2 17 TRBJ2-1 - TRBV4-3 CASSSRGLADSYNEQFF TGCGCCAGCAGCTCCAGGGGACTAGCGGACTCCTACAATGAGCAGTTCTTC
TRBD1 16 TRBJ2-7 once TRBV28 CASSLLTGGASYEQYF TGTGCCAGCAGTTTACTAACAGGGGGCGCCTCCTACGAGCAGTACTTC
- 17 TRBJ1-1 - TRBV25-1 CASSAYSGLLRNTEAFF TGTGCCAGCAGTGCTTATTCAGGGCTCCTACGGAACACTGAAGCTTTCTTT
- 15 TRBJ2-4 - TRBV4-1 CASSRQGLAKNIQYF TGCGCCAGCAGCCGACAAGGGCTAGCCAAAAACATTCAGTACTTC
TRBD2 15 TRBJ2-5 - TRBV5-1 CASSLLAGNQETQYF TGCGCCAGCAGCTTGTTAGCGGGAAATCAAGAGACCCAGTACTTC
- 16 TRBJ2-3 - TRBV6-5 CASSYGPDPSTDTQYF TGTGCCAGCAGTTACGGTCCGGACCCTAGCACAGATACGCAGTATTTT
- 13 TRBJ1-1 - TRBV25-1 CASRTGQGTEAFF TGTGCCAGCAGGACCGGACAAGGCACTGAAGCTTTCTTT